Below, 30 T cell receptor beta chains from the same sample are listed, as sequenced in a study of T cells after yellow fever vaccination. Each CDR3 protein gets one entry after TCRdb re-called the 5' RACE reads with MiXCR. The data hold 300,000 to 450,000 distinct CDR3 sequences, with 6% to 8% observed a single time. Here the sequenced sample was PBMCs, taken 5 days after the yellow fever booster vaccination. The receptors here all came from a man aged 25-45 years who received the YFV17D yellow fever vaccine.

The chain employs TRBV7-9 and TRBJ2-1; the match to TRBD2 covers 8 bases. Germline-derived CDR1 and CDR2 are SEHNR and FQNEAQ (reference sequence). This CDR3 has 17 amino acids. The trim removed 2 bases at V and 5 bases at J, leaving 11 bases unmatched. CDR3 DNA: TGTGCCAGCAGCTTATCCATAGCGGGACCTATGAACAATGAGCAGTTCTTC. Translating it yields CASSLSIAGPMNNEQFF.

The chain recombines TRBV5-1 with TRBJ2-3; TRBD2 might be the D (5 bases). CDR1 is SGHRS and CDR2 is YFSETQ in the germline V gene. V gave up 0 bases and J gave up 2 bases, with 10 bases separating them. The CDR3 consists of 15 residues. In nucleotides, the CDR3 is TGCGCCAGCAGCTTGGGAGCGGCATACACAGATACGCAGTATTTT. This gives the protein CASSLGAAYTDTQYF.

This clonotype was detected a few times. The V gene is TRBV20-1, the J gene TRBJ1-1; D remains ambiguous. This CDR3 has 11 residues. Germline V gene lookup returns CDR1 DFQATT and CDR2 SNEGSKA (reference sequence). The ends were cut back, 3 bases at V and 11 bases at J, with 13 bases in the middle. CDR3 amino acids: CSASTSSYAFF. The CDR3 coding sequence is TGCAGTGCTAGCACTTCGTCGTACGCTTTCTTT.

The chain links TRBV27 to TRBJ2-1; 7 bases are shared with TRBD2. Germline CDR1 MNHEY, CDR2 SMNVEV (reference sequence). The CDR3 totals 14 residues. V lost 8 bases, J lost 7 bases, and 11 bases stayed unmatched. CDR3 in amino acids: CASSPAGVGNEQFF. In nucleotides, the CDR3 is TGTGCCAGCTCTCCCGCGGGAGTCGGTAATGAGCAGTTCTTC.

This chain connects TRBV12-3 or TRBV12-4 to TRBJ2-1, with 8 bases aligning to TRBD2. The CDR3 covers 18 residues. Trimming took 3 bases from V and 3 from J; bases not matched to a gene: 13. CDR3 bases: TGTGCCAGCAGTTTCTCTACCATACTAGCGGAGCACTACAATGAGCAGTTCTTC. Residues: CASSFSTILAEHYNEQFF.

V is TRBV12-3 or TRBV12-4 and J is TRBJ1-5; D is unresolved. Deletions cut 4 bases from V and 5 bases from J, with 9 bases between. CDR3 length: 13 amino acids. The CDR3 loop reads CASSSNRDQPQHF. CDR3 DNA sequence: TGTGCCAGCAGTTCCAACCGGGATCAGCCCCAGCATTTT.

This clonotype appeared many times. CDR3 protein: CASSVDGTRDETQYF. The CDR3 DNA sequence: TGTGCCAGCAGCGTAGACGGGACGCGGGACGAGACCCAGTACTTC. The V and J genes are TRBV9 and TRBJ2-5, with D possibly being TRBD2 (6 bases). The germline V and J ends were trimmed by 0 bases and 5 bases, with 14 bases remaining between them. CDR3 length: 15 residues. The germline CDR1 and CDR2 sequences are SGDLS and YYNGEE.

This clonotype occurred once. The chain links TRBV18 to TRBJ1-1; tentative D call: TRBD1 (6 bases). V shed 4 bases and J shed 5 bases, with 8 bases lying between them. This CDR3 region has 12 residues. The germline V gene encodes CDR1 KGHSH and CDR2 LQKENI. CDR3 in amino acids: CASSQGVTEAFF. Written as DNA, the CDR3 is TGTGCCAGCTCACAGGGGGTTACTGAAGCTTTCTTT.

CDR3 nucleotide sequence: TGTGCCAGCAGCACCTCCTTTGGGGGGCGTGATGGGGCCAACGTCCTGACTTTC. This gives the protein CASSTSFGGRDGANVLTF. V and J are TRBV5-6 and TRBJ2-6; D may be TRBD1 or TRBD2 (6 bases each). The CDR3 is 18 amino acids. Trimming left V 4 bases short and J 3 bases short, with 20 bases between. Germline CDR1 and CDR2: SGHDT and YYEEEE.

This clonotype occurred many times. The chain links TRBV7-9 to TRBJ2-1, with unresolved D. Germline CDR1 reads SEHNR; CDR2 reads FQNEAQ (reference sequence). The CDR3 runs 13 residues. Trimming pared 5 bases from V and 5 bases from J, leaving 10 bases between. The CDR3 nucleotides are TGTGCCAGCAGCCCGGCGAGTCACAATGAGCAGTTCTTC. It encodes CASSPASHNEQFF.

This clonotype turned up a few times. J is TRBJ2-3 and V is TRBV19; D may correspond to TRBD1 or TRBD2 (6 bases each). From germline, CDR1 is LNHDA and CDR2 SQIVND (reference sequence). The CDR3 contains 14 residues. Trimming took off 3 bases at V and 5 bases at J, with 12 bases between the two ends. The CDR3 DNA is TGTGCCAGTAGTATCCGAGGGGGGAAAGATACGCAGTATTTT. Translation gives CASSIRGGKDTQYF.

This clonotype was recorded a few times. The CDR3 DNA reads TGTGCCAGCTCCCCCGGTACGAGGGGGCGAGGGGATGAGCAGTTCTTC. Its translation is CASSPGTRGRGDEQFF. V usage is TRBV18 and J usage is TRBJ2-1; TRBD1 matches at 7 bases. Germline assignment: CDR1 KGHSH and CDR2 LQKENI. The CDR3 totals 16 residues. Losses at the gene ends were 6 bases for V and 8 bases for J; bases not matched to a gene: 16.

There are a few counts of this clonotype. The gene calls are TRBV30 and TRBJ2-7, with TRBD2 identical over 8 bases. CDR3 length: 15 residues. The trim removed 0 bases at V and 4 bases at J, leaving 8 bases unmatched. The germline V gene has CDR1 GTSNPN and CDR2 SVGIG (reference sequence). As DNA, the CDR3 is TGTGCCTGGAGTGTACTAAGCGGGAGCTTTTACGAGCAGTACTTC. Protein: CAWSVLSGSFYEQYF.

Many counts were recorded for this clonotype. The chain links TRBV7-2 to TRBJ2-1, with D perhaps matching TRBD1 or TRBD2 (5 bases each). V shed 0 bases and J shed 0 bases, with 6 bases lying between them. The CDR3 totals 15 residues. CDR1 and CDR2 from the germline V gene are SGHTA and FQGNSA. CDR3 residues: CASSLAGASYNEQFF. For the CDR3, the DNA is TGTGCCAGCAGCTTAGCCGGGGCCTCCTACAATGAGCAGTTCTTC.

This clonotype was observed a few times. V gene TRBV20-1 combines with J gene TRBJ2-1, with TRBD2 matching 7 bases. The germline CDR1 and CDR2 sequences are DFQATT and SNEGSKA (reference sequence). The CDR3 runs 16 residues. With 6 bases clipped from V and 0 bases from J, the junction kept 11 bases outside the gene matches. CDR3 amino acids: CSASHSGTISYNEQFF. As DNA, the CDR3 is TGCAGTGCCAGTCACTCCGGGACTATCTCCTACAATGAGCAGTTCTTC.

The J gene is TRBJ2-7, the V gene TRBV27; 7 bases are a match to TRBD1. The CDR3 totals 15 residues. CDR1 is MNHEY and CDR2 is SMNVEV in the germline V gene (reference sequence). The trim removed 3 bases at V and 7 bases at J, leaving 12 bases unmatched. CDR3 residues: CASSFRRQGFAEQYF. The CDR3 DNA is TGTGCCAGCAGTTTCAGGAGACAGGGTTTTGCGGAGCAGTACTTC.

This clonotype was seen repeatedly, ten times or more. The rearrangement uses TRBV7-2 and TRBJ2-1; 7 bases line up with TRBD2. V shed 5 bases and J 2 bases; nucleotides not matched to a gene: 3. The CDR3 length is 14 residues. Germline V lookup: CDR1 SGHTA, CDR2 FQGNSA. For the CDR3, the DNA is TGTGCCAGCAGCCCGGGACTAACCTACAATGAGCAGTTCTTC. Its protein is CASSPGLTYNEQFF.

This chain connects TRBV3-1 to TRBJ2-7, with 10 nucleotides matching TRBD2. Germline trimming cut 10 bases from V and 5 bases from J; bases unmatched to any gene: 17. Germline V lookup: CDR1 LGHDT, CDR2 YNNKEL (reference sequence). The CDR3 totals 16 residues. DNA of the CDR3: TGTGCCATCCCGAGCGGGAGGGCCGGGAGGGCCCACGAGCAGTACTTC. It translates to CAIPSGRAGRAHEQYF.

The chain carries TRBV20-1 and TRBJ2-5, with TRBD1 identical over 10 bases. Germline assignment: CDR1 DFQATT and CDR2 SNEGSKA (reference sequence). This CDR3 region has 14 residues. With V trimmed by 4 bases and J by 5 bases, 7 bases remained unmatched. Here the CDR3 DNA reads TGCAGTGCTACCGGAGACAGGGGGCGGGAGACCCAGTACTTC. The encoded protein is CSATGDRGRETQYF.

This clonotype turned up a few times. V gene TRBV7-4 combines with J gene TRBJ2-3, with a weak D call TRBD2 (5 bases). CDR1 and CDR2 (germline): SGHVT, SQSDAQ. Trimming removed 0 bases at V and 4 bases at J, with 8 bases between. The CDR3 consists of 14 residues. CDR3 DNA: TGTGCCAGCAGCTTAGCGGGAGTACCAGATACGCAGTATTTT. Protein sequence: CASSLAGVPDTQYF.

This clonotype was seen a handful of times. The chain employs TRBV27 and TRBJ2-3, with no clear D. CDR1 and CDR2 from the germline V gene are MNHEY and SMNVEV (reference sequence). The CDR3 has 16 amino acids. Trimming left V 0 bases short and J 0 bases short, with 10 bases between. Written as DNA, the CDR3 is TGTGCCAGCAGTTTATCGAGGCGGCTTAGCACAGATACGCAGTATTTT. As protein: CASSLSRRLSTDTQYF.

The chain couples TRBV15 to TRBJ2-7, with 9 bases matching TRBD2. The germline V gene has CDR1 LNHNV and CDR2 YYDKDF (reference sequence). The trim removed 3 bases at V and 1 base at J, leaving 10 bases unmatched. The CDR3 contains 17 residues. CDR3 DNA: TGTGCCACCAGCAGGGGATTGACTAGCGGCGAATCCTACGAGCAGTACTTC. Its translation: CATSRGLTSGESYEQYF.

This clonotype was counted at least ten times. This chain links TRBV12-3 or TRBV12-4 with TRBJ1-2, with 9 bases aligning to TRBD1. The V segment lost 1 base and the J segment 7 bases; nucleotides outside the gene matches: 1. CDR3 size: 13 residues. Here the CDR3 reads CASSLGTGAGYTF. CDR3 DNA sequence: TGTGCCAGCAGTTTAGGGACAGGGGCTGGCTACACCTTC.

In its sample, this clonotype was seen many times. The chain has TRBV20-1 and TRBJ2-2; unclear D gene. Germline lookup yields CDR1 DFQATT and CDR2 SNEGSKA (reference sequence). This CDR3 has 13 residues. V shed 4 bases and J shed 4 bases, with 10 bases lying between them. The chain's CDR3 is CSANDGFTGELFF. In DNA, the CDR3 is TGCAGTGCTAATGACGGATTCACCGGGGAGCTGTTTTTT.

This clonotype was observed a handful of times. The V gene is TRBV5-5, the J gene TRBJ2-2; D may be TRBD1 or TRBD2 (5 bases each). Germline CDR1 is SGHKS and CDR2 is YYEKEE (reference sequence). V shed 4 bases and J shed 0 bases, with 16 bases lying between them. CDR3 length: 17 amino acids. This CDR3 is CASSLRFGGTNTGELFF. The CDR3 DNA sequence: TGTGCCAGCAGCCTGAGATTTGGGGGAACGAACACCGGGGAGCTGTTTTTT.

This clonotype was seen more than once but under ten times. The chain combines TRBV19 with TRBJ1-5, with a tentative D call TRBD1 (6 bases). The V gene lost 4 bases and the J gene lost 5 bases, with 9 bases spanning the gap. CDR1 and CDR2 from the germline V gene are LNHDA and SQIVND (reference sequence). The length of the CDR3 is 13 residues. In nucleotides, the CDR3 is TGTGCCAGTAGTAAGGACAGCTATCAGCCCCAGCATTTT. Its protein product is CASSKDSYQPQHF.

This clonotype was recorded a few times. V usage is TRBV19 and J usage is TRBJ2-1; 9 bases are shared with TRBD1. Germline V gene lookup returns CDR1 LNHDA and CDR2 SQIVND (reference sequence). The CDR3 loop spans 15 amino acids. With V trimmed by 5 bases and J by 6 bases, 8 bases remained unmatched. The CDR3 loop reads CASSHRGRLVNEQFF. The DNA of the CDR3 is TGTGCCAGTAGTCACAGGGGGCGCCTGGTCAATGAGCAGTTCTTC.

With regard to this clonotype: At one end, the junction sequence differs from germline, possibly due to a read error. V gene TRBV20-1 combines with J gene TRBJ2-7; 12 bases match TRBD2. The CDR3 runs to 20 residues. Germline V gene lookup returns CDR1 DFQATT and CDR2 SNEGSKA (reference sequence). The CDR3: CCARDRLAGDRRMSSGEQYF. In DNA form, the CDR3 reads TGCTGTGCTAGAGACAGACTAGCGGGAGACCGCCGGATGTCATCGGGGGAGCAGTACTTC.

This clonotype showed up many times. The gene calls are TRBV28 and TRBJ2-1, with TRBD2 identical over 10 bases. This CDR3 region has 14 residues. With 9 bases clipped from V and 7 bases from J, the junction kept 9 bases outside the gene matches. Germline CDR1 MDHEN, CDR2 SYDVKM. This chain's CDR3 is CASRTSGIVNEQFF. The CDR3 DNA reads as TGTGCCAGTCGAACTAGCGGGATAGTAAATGAGCAGTTCTTC.

Ten or more counts support this clonotype. The gene calls are TRBV12-3 or TRBV12-4 and TRBJ1-2; 8 bases match TRBD1. CDR3 length equals 14 residues. The V gene end was trimmed by 4 bases and the J gene end by 4 bases; junction bases not matched to a gene: 5. The CDR3 DNA reads TGTGCCAGCAGTTACCAGGGGGCCAGCTATGGCTACACCTTC. This gives the protein CASSYQGASYGYTF.